Detailed here is one T cell receptor (beta chain). The antigen is undetermined. It was 5'RACE with constant-segment primers that produced the TCR alpha and TCR beta cDNA libraries, which carried sample barcodes and UMIs. TCRdb itself ran the 5' RACE reads through MiXCR, one entry per CDR3 protein. The sample has around 340,000 distinct CDR3 sequences; under 25% are singletons. The data derive from a study of T-cell memory formation after mild COVID-19. Turning to the study itself: Largely, TCR clusters stayed within a single donor.

Whole-study results and caveats: Clones that shrank (day 15 to 85) were balanced CD4/CD8, whereas later expanders leaned CD4+.

Germline lookup yields CDR1 SGHNT and CDR2 YYREEE (reference sequence). The CDR3 consists of 13 residues. Trimming removed 4 bases at V and 3 bases at J, with 8 bases between. Sequenced material: PBMCs or a T cell subset sorted from them (not recorded which). This TCR was recovered from an adult woman who had mild COVID-19 (a few samples of this study predate the infection). Cell type and time point are not known. This chain joins TRBV5-4 and TRBJ1-5; D is undetermined. CDR3 residues: CASSEAPNQPQHF. CDR3 sequence (DNA): TGTGCCAGCAGCGAGGCTCCCAATCAGCCCCAGCATTTT.